Following are 8 T cell receptor beta chains from one sample sequenced in a study of CD8+CD57+ T cells in acquired aplastic anemia. It was genomic DNA that served as the template for profiling TCR beta VDJ and CDR3. A single record per CDR3 protein comes from TCRdb applying MiXCR to the reads. The table shows about 470,000 distinct CDR3 sequences, with around 32% occurring only once. Before being chosen for sequencing, patients had shown CD8+CD57+ cell expansion by flow cytometry. The sample consisted of sorted CD4+, CD8+, or CD8+CD57+ T cells (not recorded which) from PBMCs. The receptors here all came from a human donor with aplastic anemia.

The V and J genes are TRBV2 and TRBJ1-3, with a possible D match to TRBD1 (5 bases). Germline V gene sequence: CDR1 SNHLY, CDR2 FYNNEI. The CDR3 consists of 13 residues. Trimming stripped 9 bases from V and 4 bases from J, with 13 bases between. CDR3 nucleotides: TGTGCCAGTGCAGGACAATCGGGAAACACCATATATTTT. It encodes CASAGQSGNTIYF.

This clonotype has a count of ten or more. CDR3 sequence reads: CASSVKTGGQNTEAFF. In DNA, the CDR3 is TGTGCCAGCAGTGTTAAGACAGGGGGACAGAACACTGAAGCTTTCTTT. The V call is TRBV25-1, the J call TRBJ1-1; TRBD1 matches 9 bases. Trimming took 4 bases from V and 1 from J; bases not matched to a gene: 7. The CDR3 has 16 residues. From germline, CDR1 is MGHDK and CDR2 SYGVNS.

This clonotype was observed at least ten times. V usage is TRBV5-5 and J usage is TRBJ1-6, with a weak D call TRBD1 (5 bases). CDR3 length equals 15 residues. Germline values: CDR1 SGHKS, CDR2 YYEKEE (reference sequence). Trimming pared 0 bases from V and 13 bases from J, leaving 17 bases between. CDR3 residues: CASSLDPTGRNPLHF. The CDR3 DNA reads as TGTGCCAGCAGCTTGGACCCGACGGGACGGAACCCCCTCCACTTT.

This clonotype was detected only a few times. The rearrangement links TRBV20-1 to TRBJ2-7; D ambiguous. V lost 4 bases and J lost 5, with 21 bases in between. CDR1 is DFQATT and CDR2 is SNEGSKA in the germline V gene (reference sequence). CDR3 size: 15 residues. In DNA form, the CDR3 reads TGCAGTGCTACAGGCCCCCTTCGGCCCGACCACGAGCAGTACTTC. This codes for CSATGPLRPDHEQYF.

This sequence joins TRBV25-1 and TRBJ2-7; 8 bases are a match to TRBD1. V lost 6 bases, J lost 3 bases, and 7 bases stayed unmatched. CDR1 MGHDK and CDR2 SYGVNS come from the germline V gene. The CDR3 covers 14 residues. The CDR3, as DNA: TGTGCCAGCAGCAAAGGACAGGGTCACTACGAGCAGTACTTC. It encodes CASSKGQGHYEQYF.

This clonotype was detected many times. The chain recombines TRBV19 with TRBJ1-5; D call uncertain. The CDR3 runs to 16 residues. V gave up 6 bases and J gave up 2 bases, with 17 bases separating them. Germline-derived CDR1 and CDR2 are LNHDA and SQIVND (reference sequence). In DNA, the CDR3 is TGTGCCAGTAGGCCCAATCAGGTGGACGGCAATCAGCCCCAGCATTTT. The encoded protein is CASRPNQVDGNQPQHF.

The chain uses TRBV25-1 and TRBJ2-7, with D tentatively TRBD1 or TRBD2 (5 bases each). The germline V gene encodes CDR1 MGHDK and CDR2 SYGVNS. Trimming took 5 bases from V and 6 from J, leaving 8 bases between them. The CDR3 totals 11 residues. CDR3 sequence (DNA): TGTGCCAGCAGTACTGGGGGCGAGCAGTACTTC. It yields the protein CASSTGGEQYF.

This clonotype was recorded at least ten times. The chain is built from TRBV29-1 and TRBJ1-2; tentatively, D is TRBD1 (6 bases). In germline, CDR1 is SQVTM, CDR2 ANQGSEA. The V end was cut by 5 bases, the J end by 10 bases, with 20 bases between. The CDR3 extends over 13 amino acids. CDR3 loop: CSVWAGEGLYYTF. In DNA, the CDR3 is TGCAGCGTTTGGGCAGGGGAGGGTTTGTACTACACCTTC.